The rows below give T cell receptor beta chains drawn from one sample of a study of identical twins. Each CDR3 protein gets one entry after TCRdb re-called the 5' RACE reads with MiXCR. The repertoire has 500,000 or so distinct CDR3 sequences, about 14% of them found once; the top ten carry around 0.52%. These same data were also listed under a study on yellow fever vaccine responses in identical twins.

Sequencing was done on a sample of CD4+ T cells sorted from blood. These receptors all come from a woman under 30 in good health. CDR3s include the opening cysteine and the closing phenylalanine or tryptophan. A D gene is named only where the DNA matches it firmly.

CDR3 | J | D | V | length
CASSQRAEASRFF | TRBJ2-1 | NA | TRBV3-1 | 13
CTSSHLTAPGLAVSDTQYF | TRBJ2-3 | TRBD2 | TRBV3-1 | 19
CASSLISGGAFF | TRBJ1-1 | NA | TRBV28 | 12
CASSERGSAYNEQFF | TRBJ2-1 | TRBD2 | TRBV6-2/TRBV6-3 | 15
CSALGQLQETQYF | TRBJ2-5 | TRBD1 | TRBV20-1 | 13
CSAPPGLANQETQYF | TRBJ2-5 | TRBD2 | TRBV20-1 | 15
CASSPEAGGTDTQYF | TRBJ2-3 | TRBD2 | TRBV3-1 | 15
CASSDSLAGDLTGELFF | TRBJ2-2 | TRBD2 | TRBV7-2 | 17
CRQPEGLLDSYEQYF | TRBJ2-7 | NA | TRBV29-1 | 15
CATSRDQGQGNTGELFF | TRBJ2-2 | TRBD1 | TRBV15 | 17
CASSLVASGRQGNEQFF | TRBJ2-1 | TRBD2 | TRBV7-2 | 17
CATSRGSGLSPETQYF | TRBJ2-5 | NA | TRBV15 | 16
CASSLRMAGGFGEQFF | TRBJ2-1 | TRBD2 | TRBV12-3/TRBV12-4 | 16
CSAPSDRNEKLFF | TRBJ1-4 | TRBD1 | TRBV20-1 | 13
CASSQKDRTEAFF | TRBJ1-1 | TRBD1 | TRBV3-1 | 13
CASSRPSGGLQETQYF | TRBJ2-5 | TRBD2 | TRBV7-9 | 16
CSATLPRGQTYEQYF | TRBJ2-7 | TRBD1 | TRBV20-1 | 15
CASSLKGLGSGELFF | TRBJ2-2 | NA | TRBV7-2 | 15
CASSFTGNTIYF | TRBJ1-3 | NA | TRBV12-3/TRBV12-4 | 12
CSVRAGGPAKNIQYF | TRBJ2-4 | TRBD2 | TRBV20-1 | 15
CASSPPRGMNTEAFF | TRBJ1-1 | NA | TRBV12-3/TRBV12-4 | 15
CASSSRGQGGKNIQYF | TRBJ2-4 | NA | TRBV28 | 16
CASSQGRLVRTQYF | TRBJ2-5 | NA | TRBV3-1 | 14
CASSLDTADRDTQYF | TRBJ2-3 | NA | TRBV5-1 | 15
CASSYGGQGDSPLHF | TRBJ1-6 | TRBD1 | TRBV7-2 | 15
CASSYSAGETQYF | TRBJ2-5 | NA | TRBV6-5 | 13
CSASAWGGSYEQYF | TRBJ2-7 | TRBD2 | TRBV20-1 | 14
CASSLQDSQETQYF | TRBJ2-5 | NA | TRBV18 | 14
CAISETSGGADTQYF | TRBJ2-3 | TRBD2 | TRBV10-3 | 15
CASSSQTGANEQFF | TRBJ2-1 | NA | TRBV7-2 | 14
CASSPRLAGVSTDTQYF | TRBJ2-3 | TRBD2 | TRBV27 | 17
CASSLSGNYNEQFF | TRBJ2-1 | NA | TRBV7-9 | 14
CASSNHQLAGDGVGELFF | TRBJ2-2 | TRBD2 | TRBV5-1 | 18
CSAREVITGANVLTF | TRBJ2-6 | NA | TRBV20-1 | 15
CATSEPRQGARNEQFF | TRBJ2-1 | TRBD1 | TRBV24-1 | 16
CASSRGGLASRSEQFF | TRBJ2-1 | TRBD2 | TRBV10-1 | 16
CASSLYPLNEQFF | TRBJ2-1 | NA | TRBV7-9 | 13
CASSSVGREPKNIQYF | TRBJ2-4 | NA | TRBV5-6 | 16
CASTSFTKFGLGPLDYEQYF | TRBJ2-7 | NA | TRBV21-1 | 20
CASSLLVAGPYEQYF | TRBJ2-7 | NA | TRBV27 | 15